This T cell receptor beta chain was retrieved from a study of blood T cells in healthy people across ages. A second PCR of roughly 7 to 11 cycles used a sample-barcoded 5' primer and a J-beta primer mix. TCRdb processed the 5' RACE reads anew with MiXCR; each CDR3 protein has one entry. Of hundreds of thousands of distinct CDR3 sequences in the sample, 32% are singletons; the top ten hold 15%. Germline CDR1 reads LNHNV; CDR2 reads YYDKDF (reference sequence). The CDR3 length is 15 residues. Trimming shortened V by 5 bases and J by 0 bases, and 12 bases separated the two germline ends. Per sample, at least 6 micrograms of total RNA were extracted.

The sequence derives from a woman older than 75 in good health. This chain connects TRBV15 to TRBJ2-3; TRBD2 is a possible D gene (7 bases). The sample comprised blood. The CDR3 region is CATSPGGPSTDTQYF. CDR3 nucleotides: TGTGCCACCAGCCCGGGGGGCCCGAGCACAGATACGCAGTATTTT.